This record looks at one TCR beta chain sequence and its context. The CDR3 spans 13 residues. The germline V gene encodes CDR1 SGHDT and CDR2 YYEEEE. Deletions cut 0 bases from V and 7 bases from J, with 10 bases between. Clones were read by immunoSEQ multiplex PCR, and TCRdb kept only the in-frame ones, dropping some. This sample has 160,000 or so clones; roughly 94% occur once, and the top ten carry 12% to 15%. These data are taken from a study of control samples from healthy donors and cancer patients. Material for sequencing was PBMCs. The source of this sequence is a man aged 55 to 70 with colorectal cancer. The chain joins TRBV5-6 to TRBJ1-1; D is undetermined. The CDR3 coding sequence is TGTGCCAGCAGCTTGGGGACGGAATTTGAAGCTTTCTTT. Amino acids: CASSLGTEFEAFF.